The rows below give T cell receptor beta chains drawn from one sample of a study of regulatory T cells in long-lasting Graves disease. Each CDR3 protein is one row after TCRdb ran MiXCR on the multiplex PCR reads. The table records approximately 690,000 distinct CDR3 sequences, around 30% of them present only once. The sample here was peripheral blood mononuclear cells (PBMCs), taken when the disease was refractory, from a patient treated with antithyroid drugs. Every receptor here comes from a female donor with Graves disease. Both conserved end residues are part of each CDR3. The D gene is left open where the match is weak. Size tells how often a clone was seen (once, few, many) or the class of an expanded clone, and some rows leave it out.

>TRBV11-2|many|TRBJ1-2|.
TGTGCCAGCAGCTTAGGCCCCCGGCGAGCTAACTATGGCTACACCTTC
CASSLGPRRANYGYTF
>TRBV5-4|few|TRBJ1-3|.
TGTGCCAGCAGCTCCCCGACTGGGGGTAGTGGTGGAAACACCATATATTTT
CASSSPTGGSGGNTIYF
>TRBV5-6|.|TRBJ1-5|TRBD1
TGTGCCAGCAGCTACGGAGGAGGGGGCGGGTATCAGCCCCAGCATTTT
CASSYGGGGGYQPQHF
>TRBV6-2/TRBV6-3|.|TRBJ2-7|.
TGTGCCAGCAGTTACTCGGGGGAATACGAGCAGTACTTC
CASSYSGEYEQYF
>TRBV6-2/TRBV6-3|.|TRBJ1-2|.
TGTGCCATCACCGATCCTAGGGAAAGCCACTATGGCTACACCTTC
CAITDPRESHYGYTF
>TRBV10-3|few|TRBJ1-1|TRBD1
TGTGCCATCAGGGAGCTTTCCAAGGGGGCCACTGAAGCTTTCTTT
CAIRELSKGATEAFF
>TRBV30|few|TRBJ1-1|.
TGTGCCTGGAGTCTCAACACTGAAGCTTTCTTT
CAWSLNTEAFF
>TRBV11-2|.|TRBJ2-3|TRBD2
TGTGCCAGCAACGGAGGACTAGCGGAAACAGATACGCAGTATTTT
CASNGGLAETDTQYF
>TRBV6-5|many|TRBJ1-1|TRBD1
TGTGCCAGCAGTTACTCGGGACAGGGGTCTGAAGCTTTCTTT
CASSYSGQGSEAFF
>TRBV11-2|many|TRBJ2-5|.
TGTGCCAGCAGCTTAATGGTTTCTAGCGTCGAGACCCAGTACTTC
CASSLMVSSVETQYF
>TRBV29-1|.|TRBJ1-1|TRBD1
TGCAGCGTTGAAGGGGCGACAGGGTTTAGGAACACTGAAGCTTTCTTT
CSVEGATGFRNTEAFF
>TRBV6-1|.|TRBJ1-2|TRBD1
TGTGCCAGCAGTGACGGACAGGGAGGTGGCTACACCTTC
CASSDGQGGGYTF
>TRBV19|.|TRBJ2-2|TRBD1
TGTGCCAGTAGGAGACAGGGGGCGGCCAGCGGGAGAACCGGGGAGCTGTTTTTT
CASRRQGAASGRTGELFF
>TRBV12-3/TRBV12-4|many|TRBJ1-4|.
TGTGCCAGCAGTCCCGCGAACAGGGCAACTAATGAAAAACTGTTTTTT
CASSPANRATNEKLFF
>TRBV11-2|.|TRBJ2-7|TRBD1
TGTGCCAGCAGCTTGGACAGGGAATTTCCCTACGAGCAGTACTTC
CASSLDREFPYEQYF
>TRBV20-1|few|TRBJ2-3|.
TGCAGTGCTAGAATAGCGGCATCCACAGATACGCAGTATTTT
CSARIAASTDTQYF
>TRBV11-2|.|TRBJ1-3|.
TGTGCCAGCAGCCCAAGAGGGGGATTCTCTGGAAACACCATATATTTT
CASSPRGGFSGNTIYF
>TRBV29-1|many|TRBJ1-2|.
TGCAGCGTTGAAAGGGACGCTCTCTATGGCTACACCTTC
CSVERDALYGYTF
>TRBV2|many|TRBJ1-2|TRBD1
TGTGCCAGCACCCCGACAGGGGGTTTCTATGGCTACACCTTC
CASTPTGGFYGYTF
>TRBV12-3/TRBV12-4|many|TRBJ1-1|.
TGTGCCAGCGTCAACAGGCGGAACACTGAAGCTTTCTTT
CASVNRRNTEAFF
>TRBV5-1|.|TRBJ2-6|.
TGCGCCAGCAGCTTGTGGTTAGGTCTTCCTGGGGCCAACGTCCTGACTTTC
CASSLWLGLPGANVLTF
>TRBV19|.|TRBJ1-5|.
TGTGCCAGTAGTGCCTACAGGATTAGCAATCAGCCCCAGCATTTT
CASSAYRISNQPQHF
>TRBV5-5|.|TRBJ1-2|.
TGTGCCAGCACTGGGGCAGCAGACTATGGCTACACCTTC
CASTGAADYGYTF
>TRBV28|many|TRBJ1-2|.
TGTGCCACCATTGACAGGAGAAATCGCGGCTACACCTTC
CATIDRRNRGYTF
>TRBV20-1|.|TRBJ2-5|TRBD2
TGCAGTGCTAGAGTACTAGCGGTCCAAGAGACCCAGTACTTC
CSARVLAVQETQYF
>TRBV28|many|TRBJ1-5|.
TGTGCCAGCAGTTTCAATGGGAGGCATCAGCCCCAGCATTTT
CASSFNGRHQPQHF
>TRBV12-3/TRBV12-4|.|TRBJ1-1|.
TGTGCCAGCAGCAAAGGGGAGGGAGGGTATGGAGGGAGCACTGAAGCTTTCTTT
CASSKGEGGYGGSTEAFF
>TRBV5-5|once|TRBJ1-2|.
TGTGCCAGCAGCTTGCTCGATCCTAACTATGGCTACACCTTC
CASSLLDPNYGYTF
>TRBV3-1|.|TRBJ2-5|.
TGTGCCAGCACGAGGGGGGGCGAGTCCCAAGAGACCCAGTACTTC
CASTRGGESQETQYF